The present TCR beta chain was sequenced within a study of CD8+ T cells in alopecia areata. Study details: Patients received oral tofacitinib, 5 to 10 mg twice daily, for moderate-to-severe alopecia areata. Study-wide points: Across lesional scalp, and particularly alopecia totalis/universalis, clonality surpassed that of normal scalp. Scalp specimens additionally yield sequences from normal skin's resident alphabeta T cells. Administration of tofacitinib significantly diminished scalp clonality and expanded CD8+ clones within the top 100.

This CDR3 region has 15 residues. Per germline, CDR1 SQVTM and CDR2 ANQGSEA. Trimming took 4 bases from V and 3 from J; bases not matched to a gene: 8. cDNA serving as the sequencing template came from extracted, reverse transcribed RNA. Assay used: immunoSEQ multiplex PCR; TCRdb lists only in-frame clones, some missing. Of over 250,000 clones detected, 50% to 75% appear once; the ten largest clones hold about 0.93%. As concerns this clone: Its matching antigen is unknown.

As to treatment: oral pan-JAK inhibitor, 5-10 mg twice daily. The material sequenced was CD4+ T cells sorted from blood, taken at week 52, from a patient treated with tofacitinib. This chain uses TRBV29-1 with TRBJ2-7; 11 nucleotides agree with TRBD1. This TCR derives from a human donor with alopecia areata. The CDR3 DNA reads as TGCAGCGTTGCGTGGGGGACAGGGGGTCGCTACGAGCAGTACTTC. Residues: CSVAWGTGGRYEQYF.